One sample yielded the 22 T cell receptor beta chains listed below, sequenced in a study of radiation and T cells in renal cell carcinoma. Time point: blood 2 weeks post-SBRT. Treatment defined: 15 Gy SBRT to primary tumor, nephrectomy 4 weeks later. TCRdb keeps only in-frame clones here, not all; method: immunoSEQ multiplex PCR. The table records around 80,000 clones, about four fifths of them present only once. Here the sequenced sample was blood, taken from a patient whose treatment included radiotherapy and nephrectomy. All receptors come from a man aged 55 to 70 with renal cell carcinoma.

V gene TRBV5-5 combines with J gene TRBJ2-6; TRBD2 is a possible D gene (5 bases). The CDR3 runs 15 residues. Trimming pared 4 bases from V and 0 bases from J, leaving 8 bases between. The germline gives CDR1 SGHKS, CDR2 YYEKEE (reference sequence). This CDR3 is CASSLRDSGANVLTF. CDR3 DNA sequence: TGTGCCAGCAGCCTGAGGGACTCTGGGGCCAACGTCCTGACTTTC.

Worth noting for this clone: This clone may be a read error of a much larger clone one base away. This rearrangement joins TRBV2 to TRBJ2-6; D is unclear. Trimming left V 5 bases short and J 0 bases short, with 5 bases between. The germline V gene has CDR1 SNHLY and CDR2 FYNNEI. This CDR3 spans 14 amino acids. The CDR3 coding sequence is TGTGCCAGCAGTTGGGTCTCTGGGGCCAACGTCCTGACTTTC. Protein product: CASSWVSGANVLTF. Combining the CDR3 with reference TRBV2 and TRBJ2-6 gives the whole variable domain EPEVTQTPSHQVTQMGQEVILRCVPISNHLYFYWYRQILGQKVEFLVSFYNNEISEKSEIFDDQFSVERPDGSNFTLKIRSTKLEDSAMYFCASSWVSGANVLTFGAGSRLTVL.

This chain joins TRBV7-8 and TRBJ1-1, with D tentatively TRBD1 (5 bases). Per germline, CDR1 SGHVS and CDR2 FQNEAQ. V was cut by 8 bases and J by 1 base, with 23 bases left in between. The CDR3 contains 17 residues. CDR3 amino acids: CASSRARYTGGNTEAFF. The CDR3 coding sequence is TGTGCCAGCTCCAGAGCCAGGTATACAGGAGGGAACACTGAAGCTTTCTTT.

The chain couples TRBV7-2 to TRBJ2-2; D ambiguous. CDR3 length equals 14 residues. V lost 5 bases and J 2 bases, leaving 9 bases between the germline ends. Germline V CDR1 and CDR2: SGHTA, FQGNSA. For the CDR3, the DNA is TGTGCCAGCAGCAGACGCGTTAACACCGGGGAGCTGTTTTTT. Translating gives CASSRRVNTGELFF.

This chain joins TRBV7-3 and TRBJ2-2; TRBD2 is a possible D gene (6 bases). V dropped 2 bases and J dropped 4 bases, with 11 bases sitting between them. CDR1 is SGHTA, CDR2 FQGTGA, per germline. This CDR3 spans 15 amino acids. The CDR3 loop is CASSLGGSSTGELFF. The DNA for the CDR3 is TGTGCCAGCAGCTTAGGGGGGAGTAGCACCGGGGAGCTGTTTTTT.

This chain's CDR3 is CASSPFSGTPMNTEAFF. The CDR3 DNA follows: TGTGCCAGCAGTCCCTTTTCCGGGACACCGATGAACACTGAAGCTTTCTTT. The V gene is TRBV27, the J gene TRBJ1-1; the D gene is possibly TRBD1 (6 bases). This CDR3 comprises 17 residues. The V gene's germline CDR1 is MNHEY and CDR2 SMNVEV (reference sequence). Trimming stripped 5 bases from V and 0 bases from J, with 19 bases between.

In its sample, this clone was seen once. The rearrangement links TRBV10-2 to TRBJ2-7; 7 bases agree with TRBD1. This CDR3 comprises 14 residues. The V and J ends lost 7 bases and 2 bases, in that order; junction bases with no gene match: 8. Germline lookup yields CDR1 WSHSY and CDR2 SAAADI. This CDR3 is CASKGAGIPYEQYF. Here the CDR3 DNA reads TGCGCCAGCAAGGGGGCAGGGATCCCCTACGAGCAGTACTTC.

The chain joins TRBV18 to TRBJ2-5, with TRBD1 matching over 7 bases. The V gene's germline CDR1 is KGHSH and CDR2 LQKENI. This CDR3 has 14 amino acids. V was clipped by 5 bases and J by 5 bases; unmatched bases: 8. The CDR3 nucleotides read TGTGCCAGCTCATCCCAAACAGGGGACGAGACCCAGTACTTC. Amino acids: CASSSQTGDETQYF. The full variable domain, completed using reference TRBV18 and TRBJ2-5, is NAGVMQNPRHLVRRRGQEARLRCSPMKGHSHVYWYRQLPEEGLKFMVYLQKENIIDESGMPKERFSAEFPKEGPSILRIQQVVRGDSAAYFCASSSQTGDETQYFGPGTRLLVL.

CDR3 coding DNA: TGCGCCAGCAGTGACTCAGGGACGGGGCCCAAAAACATTCAGTACTTC. Its translation: CASSDSGTGPKNIQYF. The genes are TRBV10-1 and TRBJ2-4; D is possibly TRBD1 or TRBD2 (5 bases each). The CDR3 sequence is 16 residues long. The V end lost 3 bases, the J end lost 2 bases, and 14 bases lay between the germline ends. Germline CDR1 reads WNHNN; CDR2 reads SYGVQD (reference sequence).

The chain carries TRBV2 and TRBJ2-5; TRBD2 matches at 8 bases. The ends lost 2 bases at V and 5 bases at J; junction bases unmatched: 13. The CDR3 consists of 17 residues. Germline CDR1 is SNHLY and CDR2 is FYNNEI. The CDR3 sequence: CASSERVRGGLHETQYF. The CDR3 nucleotides are TGTGCCAGCAGTGAAAGGGTACGGGGGGGGCTCCACGAGACCCAGTACTTC.

The chain has TRBV18 and TRBJ2-3; D not certain. Germline-derived CDR1 and CDR2 are KGHSH and LQKENI. This CDR3 is built from 13 residues. Trimming cost V 3 bases and J 2 bases, with 6 bases left between them. CDR3 nucleotides: TGTGCCAGCTCACCCGTAATCACAGATACGCAGTATTTT. Encoded protein: CASSPVITDTQYF.

The J gene is TRBJ2-7, the V gene TRBV11-2; TRBD2 matches 10 bases. The CDR3 has 16 amino acids. CDR1 is SGHAT, CDR2 FQNNGV, per germline. Trimming cost V 5 bases and J 3 bases; bases outside gene matches: 10. This chain's CDR3 is CASSLEATSGFYEQYF. For the CDR3, the DNA is TGTGCCAGCAGCCTCGAGGCGACTAGCGGGTTCTACGAGCAGTACTTC.

This chain joins TRBV5-8 and TRBJ2-7; D is possibly TRBD2 (5 bases). Trimming removed 0 bases from V and 4 bases from J, with 14 bases in between. Germline CDR1 and CDR2: SGHTS and YDEGEE. The CDR3 runs 15 residues. This chain's CDR3 is CASSLAGGYRYEQYF. In DNA, the CDR3 is TGTGCCAGCAGCTTGGCCGGAGGCTACCGGTACGAGCAGTACTTC. The variable domain in full, with the rest retrieved from reference TRBV5-8 and TRBJ2-7, is EAGVTQSPTHLIKTRGQQATLRCSPISGHTSVYWYQQALGLGLQFLLWYDEGEERNRGNFPPRFSGRQFPNYSSELNVNALELEDSALYLCASSLAGGYRYEQYFGPGTRLTVT.

The chain employs TRBV5-1 and TRBJ2-3; 9 positions match TRBD2. The CDR3 length is 14 residues. Trimming cost V 4 bases and J 1 base; bases outside gene matches: 1. The germline V gene has CDR1 SGHRS and CDR2 YFSETQ. CDR3 sequence (DNA): TGCGCCAGCAGCGGGACTAGCCGCACAGATACGCAGTATTTT. Translated, it gives CASSGTSRTDTQYF.

V is TRBV7-8 and J is TRBJ2-1; D may be TRBD1 (6 bases). From germline, CDR1 is SGHVS and CDR2 FQNEAQ. The CDR3 extends over 15 amino acids. V lost 5 bases and J lost 7, with 18 bases in between. The CDR3 region has the DNA TGTGCCAGCAGCGCCAGGGGTAGAGGGCAGAATGAGCAGTTCTTC. The encoded protein is CASSARGRGQNEQFF.

The table lists this clone with a count of one. The chain carries TRBV2 and TRBJ2-7; 8 nucleotides agree with TRBD1. Trimming removed 6 bases from V and 1 base from J; junction bases left unmatched: 8. This CDR3 contains 15 residues. The germline V gene has CDR1 SNHLY and CDR2 FYNNEI. The DNA of the CDR3 is TGTGCCAGCAGGACTTCGACAGGGGCTTCCTACGAGCAGTACTTC. It codes for CASRTSTGASYEQYF.

V and J are TRBV5-1 and TRBJ2-1, with TRBD2 identical over 14 bases. Germline CDR1 SGHRS, CDR2 YFSETQ. The ends lost 0 bases at V and 9 bases at J; junction bases unmatched: 5. CDR3 length: 16 amino acids. The CDR3 protein is CASSLAPGLAGAEQFF. CDR3 nucleotides: TGCGCCAGCAGCTTGGCCCCGGGACTAGCGGGAGCTGAGCAGTTCTTC. The full variable domain, in which reference TRBV5-1 and TRBJ2-1 provide the parts outside the CDR3, is KAGVTQTPRYLIKTRGQQVTLSCSPISGHRSVSWYQQTPGQGLQFLFEYFSETQRNKGNFPGRFSGRQFSNSRSEMNVSTLELGDSALYLCASSLAPGLAGAEQFFGPGTRLTVL.

The rearrangement links TRBV6-6 to TRBJ2-5; 13 positions match TRBD2. With 6 bases clipped from V and 4 bases from J, the junction kept 2 bases outside the gene matches. This CDR3 is 14 amino acids long. CDR1 and CDR2 (germline): MNHNY, SVGAGI (reference sequence). The CDR3 here is CASRGLAGPETQYF. In DNA, the CDR3 is TGTGCCAGCAGGGGACTAGCGGGACCAGAGACCCAGTACTTC.

The chain couples TRBV4-1 to TRBJ2-5; D possibly uses TRBD1 or TRBD2 (6 bases each). Per the germline V gene, CDR1 is MGHRA and CDR2 is YSYEKL. The CDR3 sequence is 17 residues long. Trimming removed 0 bases at V and 3 bases at J, with 17 bases between. As DNA, the CDR3 is TGCGCCAGCAGCCAAGATATCAATAGGGGGAGGAAAGAGACCCAGTACTTC. Amino acid sequence: CASSQDINRGRKETQYF.

This chain connects TRBV28 to TRBJ1-2; D is unresolved. Germline CDR1 MDHEN, CDR2 SYDVKM. The CDR3 totals 11 residues. Trimming shortened V by 6 bases and J by 0 bases, and 2 bases separated the two germline ends. In DNA form, the CDR3 reads TGTGCCAGCAGGGCTAACTATGGCTACACCTTC. Encoded protein: CASRANYGYTF.

The chain joins TRBV11-2 to TRBJ1-3; D might be TRBD1 (6 bases). CDR1 and CDR2 from the germline V gene are SGHAT and FQNNGV. The CDR3 consists of 15 residues. The V and J ends lost 3 bases and 7 bases respectively, with 16 bases between them. The CDR3 bases are TGTGCCAGCAGCTTCGTACAGGGAGGGGGGAACACCATATATTTT. This translates into CASSFVQGGGNTIYF.

The chain links TRBV19 to TRBJ1-1, with a weak D call TRBD1 (6 bases). The V gene lost 4 bases and the J gene lost 3 bases, with 9 bases spanning the gap. Germline CDR1 is LNHDA and CDR2 is SQIVND (reference sequence). The CDR3 extends over 13 amino acids. The CDR3 bases are TGTGCCAGTAGTAAACAGGGAGACACTGAAGCTTTCTTT. Protein: CASSKQGDTEAFF.